A single sample gave rise to the 3 T cell receptor beta chains below, sequenced in a study of post-analysis software for immune sequencing data. Study-wide results and caveats: Relative to controls, patients had about 5 TRBV segments at higher frequency, with TRBV5-6, TRBV5-1 and TRBV20-1 among these.

Carried by the TCR beta cDNA libraries were unique molecular identifiers. A single record per CDR3 protein comes from TCRdb applying MiXCR to the PCR reads. The data show fewer than 600,000 distinct CDR3 sequences, with around 40% seen just once and about 12% held by the top ten. No antigen has been identified for these receptors. Sequences were obtained from blood. These receptors all stem from a girl between 5 and 17 years old with multiple sclerosis.

The chain combines TRBV30 with TRBJ2-7; TRBD1 is a possible D gene (5 bases). V lost 1 base and J 7 bases, leaving 14 bases between the germline ends. Per germline, CDR1 GTSNPN and CDR2 SVGIG (reference sequence). This CDR3 has 13 amino acids. The DNA for the CDR3 is TGTGCCTGGAGTGAAGGCAGGGTCCGAGAGCAGTACTTC. Protein product: CAWSEGRVREQYF.

This clonotype has a count of ten or more. The CDR3 sequence is CASSEETSGSVYQETQYF. CDR3 nucleotide sequence: TGCGCCAGCAGTGAGGAGACTAGCGGGAGCGTGTACCAAGAGACCCAGTACTTC. The chain links TRBV10-2 to TRBJ2-5, with 12 bases matching TRBD2. J was trimmed by 0 bases and V by 2 bases; bases with no gene match: 7. In germline, CDR1 is WSHSY, CDR2 SAAADI. CDR3 size: 18 residues.

The J gene is TRBJ2-5, the V gene TRBV24-1, with TRBD2 matching over 8 bases. CDR1 and CDR2 from the germline V gene are KGHDR and SFDVKD. The V gene end was trimmed by 3 bases and the J gene end by 2 bases; junction bases not matched to a gene: 4. The CDR3 runs 15 residues. DNA for the CDR3: TGTGCCACCAGTGATCGATTAGCGGGACAAGAGACCCAGTACTTC. Protein sequence: CATSDRLAGQETQYF.